A single sample is the source of the 15 T cell receptor beta chains below, sequenced in a study of Tregs in tolerant kidney transplant recipients. Using immunoSEQ multiplex PCR, the repertoire was profiled, and TCRdb retains in-frame clones only, with some absent. Here the sample spans 120,000 or so clones, approximately 90% being singletons. Material: CD4+ T cells from blood. Receptor source: a human donor in good health.

This clone appeared a single time. V usage is TRBV23-1 and J usage is TRBJ1-6; the D is unclear. TRBV23-1 is annotated as an ORF whose role is uncertain. Trimming pared 3 bases from V and 7 bases from J, leaving 16 bases between. CDR3 length: 16 amino acids. CDR3 sequence reads: CASSHVGGSGNSPLHF. In DNA form, the CDR3 reads TGCGCCAGCAGTCATGTCGGTGGCAGCGGAAATTCACCCCTCCACTTT.

This chain links TRBV10-1 with TRBJ2-7, with D maybe TRBD2 (6 bases). The V gene lost 10 bases and the J gene lost 2 bases, with 18 bases spanning the gap. The CDR3 spans 14 residues. Germline lookup yields CDR1 WNHNN and CDR2 SYGVQD (reference sequence). CDR3 bases: TGCGCCACCAGCCAGCGGGCCTCGCCCTACGAGCAGTACTTC. Its protein product is CATSQRASPYEQYF.

The J gene is TRBJ2-1, the V gene TRBV6-1; 9 nucleotides match TRBD2. The V gene end was trimmed by 8 bases and the J gene end by 6 bases; junction bases not matched to a gene: 11. The CDR3 is 15 amino acids. Germline CDR1 reads MNHNS; CDR2 reads SASEGT. Here the CDR3 DNA reads TGTGCCAGCTCGCCGGGGCTAGCGGGGCCCAATGAGCAGTTCTTC. This gives the protein CASSPGLAGPNEQFF.

The CDR3 nucleotides read TGTGCCAGCAGTGAACGACAGGGTAAAACTGAAGCTTTCTTT. Translating gives CASSERQGKTEAFF. The gene calls are TRBV25-1 and TRBJ1-1; 7 bases align to TRBD1. This CDR3 has 14 residues. Per the germline V gene, CDR1 is MGHDK and CDR2 is SYGVNS. Unmatched junction bases numbered 5, after V lost 2 bases and J lost 5 bases.

This clone was found once. The CDR3 sequence: CASSLSGGSYEQYF. CDR3 nucleotide sequence: TGTGCCAGCAGCTTATCAGGGGGGTCCTACGAGCAGTACTTC. This chain joins TRBV7-2 and TRBJ2-7; D possibly corresponds to TRBD1 (7 bases). The V end was cut by 2 bases, the J end by 1 base, with 9 bases between. The CDR3 runs to 14 residues. Germline loops: CDR1 SGHTA, CDR2 FQGNSA.

The sample holds a few counts of this clone. The V and J genes are TRBV6-5 and TRBJ2-5, with D uncertain. The CDR3 sequence is 13 residues long. The V end lost 0 bases, the J end lost 2 bases, and 4 bases lay between the germline ends. Germline V gene data show CDR1 as MNHEY and CDR2 as SVGAGI. CDR3 sequence reads: CASSYSKQETQYF. The CDR3 DNA is TGTGCCAGCAGTTACTCAAAGCAAGAGACCCAGTACTTC.

The gene calls are TRBV18 and TRBJ2-5, with 8 nucleotides matching TRBD2. This CDR3 is built from 16 residues. Germline lookup yields CDR1 KGHSH and CDR2 LQKENI. Losses at the gene ends were 6 bases for V and 2 bases for J; bases not matched to a gene: 11. The CDR3 region has the DNA TGTGCCAGCTCTCCTCGGGTTAGCGGGACGCAAGAGACCCAGTACTTC. Encoded protein: CASSPRVSGTQETQYF. The full variable domain, in which reference TRBV18 and TRBJ2-5 provide the parts outside the CDR3, is NAGVMQNPRHLVRRRGQEARLRCSPMKGHSHVYWYRQLPEEGLKFMVYLQKENIIDESGMPKERFSAEFPKEGPSILRIQQVVRGDSAAYFCASSPRVSGTQETQYFGPGTRLLVL.

The chain is built from TRBV6-6 and TRBJ2-7; D is unclear. The germline gives CDR1 MNHNY, CDR2 SVGAGI (reference sequence). This CDR3 is built from 14 residues. Deletions cut 4 bases from V and 2 bases from J, with 12 bases between. The CDR3 region is CASSSTPGPYEQYF. The CDR3 nucleotides read TGTGCCAGCAGTTCGACGCCCGGTCCCTACGAGCAGTACTTC.

This clone was counted a few times. The chain has TRBV6-5 and TRBJ1-5; weak D call: TRBD1 (5 bases). The CDR3 is made up of 12 amino acids. V was clipped by 8 bases and J by 5 bases, with 10 bases between them. Germline CDR1 MNHEY, CDR2 SVGAGI. DNA for the CDR3: TGTGCCAGCGGGTCGGGGGATCAGCCCCAGCATTTT. Protein product: CASGSGDQPQHF.

This chain uses TRBV7-9 with TRBJ1-5, with 8 bases matching TRBD1. V lost 5 bases and J lost 4; bases outside the gene matches: 7. This CDR3 is built from 15 residues. CDR1 is SEHNR and CDR2 is FQNEAQ in the germline V gene (reference sequence). The CDR3 DNA is TGTGCCAGCAGCCCATCAGGGGGCGGGAATCAGCCCCAGCATTTT. As protein: CASSPSGGGNQPQHF.

This chain joins TRBV4-1 and TRBJ2-1; 9 nucleotides match TRBD2. The germline gives CDR1 MGHRA, CDR2 YSYEKL. The CDR3 covers 18 residues. Losses at the gene ends were 4 bases for V and 2 bases for J; bases not matched to a gene: 12. The CDR3 DNA reads TGCGCCAGCAGCCCGGGGGGTCGCGGGAGGGCTGCCTACAATGAGCAGTTCTTC. Translating it yields CASSPGGRGRAAYNEQFF.

This chain uses TRBV13 with TRBJ1-2, with 7 positions matching TRBD1. Trimming removed 4 bases from V and 1 base from J; junction bases left unmatched: 12. CDR1 is PRHDT, CDR2 FYEKMQ, per germline (reference sequence). This CDR3 has 17 amino acids. The CDR3 spells CASSSRTGLLVNYGYTF. The CDR3 DNA sequence: TGTGCCAGCAGCTCCCGGACAGGATTACTAGTTAACTATGGCTACACCTTC.

The V and J genes are TRBV6-6 and TRBJ2-5, with a possible D match to TRBD2 (6 bases). V gave up 7 bases and J gave up 4 bases, with 16 bases separating them. The CDR3 consists of 14 residues. The germline V gene has CDR1 MNHNY and CDR2 SVGAGI (reference sequence). The CDR3 protein is CASKAATSSETQYF. CDR3 bases: TGTGCCAGCAAAGCCGCGACTAGTTCAGAGACCCAGTACTTC.

This rearrangement joins TRBV2 to TRBJ2-5, with 7 bases matching TRBD1. V shed 4 bases, J shed 5 bases, and the junction held 4 bases outside the gene matches. Per the germline V gene, CDR1 is SNHLY and CDR2 is FYNNEI. The CDR3 has 13 residues. The CDR3 sequence is CASSGGTAETQYF. For the CDR3, the DNA is TGTGCCAGCAGTGGGGGGACAGCCGAGACCCAGTACTTC.

The gene calls are TRBV7-2 and TRBJ2-3; the D is unclear. CDR1 is SGHTA and CDR2 is FQGNSA in the germline V gene. CDR3 length equals 16 residues. V lost 1 base to trimming and J lost 0 bases, with 11 bases between them. In DNA, the CDR3 is TGTGCCAGCAGCTTAGGGGGATCCCACAGCACAGATACGCAGTATTTT. It encodes CASSLGGSHSTDTQYF.